These 12 T cell receptor beta chains originate from one sample sequenced in a study of regulatory T cells in long-lasting Graves disease. Arm-PCR of CDR3 regions and iRepertoire HTBI primers were the basis on which TCR beta libraries were built. One entry per CDR3 protein, called by TCRdb with MiXCR from the multiplex PCR reads. The sample includes 300,000 to 450,000 distinct CDR3 sequences, roughly a sixth of them seen just once. Stated time point: newly diagnosed GD, antithyroid drugs for less than 3 months. PBMC RNA served as the TCR library source. The sequenced sample was peripheral blood mononuclear cells (PBMCs), obtained at new diagnosis, from a patient treated with antithyroid drugs. The receptors derive from a female donor with Graves disease.

This chain joins TRBV14 and TRBJ1-1, with 8 bases lining up with TRBD1. With 7 bases clipped from V and 3 bases from J, the junction kept 10 bases outside the gene matches. This CDR3 spans 15 amino acids. CDR1 is SGHDN, CDR2 FVKESK, per germline. CDR3 sequence reads: CASTADRAGYTEAFF. DNA for the CDR3: TGTGCCAGCACCGCGGACAGGGCGGGGTACACTGAAGCTTTCTTT. Supplemented by reference TRBV14 and TRBJ1-1, the full variable domain reads EAGVTQFPSHSVIEKGQTVTLRCDPISGHDNLYWYRRVMGKEIKFLLHFVKESKQDESGMPNNRFLAERTGGTYSTLKVQPAELEDSGVYFCASTADRAGYTEAFFGQGTRLTVV.

The rearrangement uses TRBV19 and TRBJ1-1; D is possibly TRBD1 (5 bases). V dropped 3 bases and J dropped 5 bases, with 13 bases sitting between them. CDR3 length equals 14 residues. Germline loops: CDR1 LNHDA, CDR2 SQIVND (reference sequence). The CDR3 sequence is CASSITGRVTEAFF. Written as DNA, the CDR3 is TGTGCCAGTAGTATCACGGGCAGGGTAACTGAAGCTTTCTTT. The whole variable domain, remainder taken from reference TRBV19 and TRBJ1-1, is DGGITQSPKYLFRKEGQNVTLSCEQNLNHDAMYWYRQDPGQGLRLIYYSQIVNDFQKGDIAEGYSVSREKKESFPLTVTSAQKNPTAFYLCASSITGRVTEAFFGQGTRLTVV.

This clonotype was picked up many times. The J gene is TRBJ1-1, the V gene TRBV19; weak D call: TRBD1 (5 bases). The germline CDR1 and CDR2 sequences are LNHDA and SQIVND (reference sequence). This CDR3 region has 15 residues. Trimming pared 8 bases from V and 1 base from J, leaving 17 bases between. CDR3 protein: CASSRGQGANTEAFF. CDR3 DNA sequence: TGTGCCAGTTCCCGCGGGCAGGGAGCGAACACTGAAGCTTTCTTT.

In this sample, this clonotype turned up a few times. The CDR3 protein is CASRMDRGYNSPLHF. CDR3 in DNA: TGTGCCAGCAGAATGGACCGTGGCTATAATTCACCCCTCCACTTT. The chain couples TRBV25-1 to TRBJ1-6; D remains unclear. The CDR3 is made up of 15 amino acids. V lost 6 bases and J lost 3, with 12 bases in between. Per the germline V gene, CDR1 is MGHDK and CDR2 is SYGVNS. Full variable domain (outside the CDR3, taken from reference TRBV25-1 and TRBJ1-6): EADIYQTPRYLVIGTGKKITLECSQTMGHDKMYWYQQDPGMELHLIHYSYGVNSTEKGDLSSESTVSRIRTEHFPLTLESARPSHTSQYLCASRMDRGYNSPLHFGNGTRLTVT.

This clonotype was observed at least ten times. The chain employs TRBV27 and TRBJ2-5; D is possibly TRBD1 or TRBD2 (5 bases each). CDR1 is MNHEY and CDR2 is SMNVEV in the germline V gene (reference sequence). V was pared by 4 bases and J by 7 bases, with 22 bases between. The CDR3 is 16 amino acids. The chain's CDR3 is CASSSETGTHDRTQYF. The CDR3 region has the DNA TGTGCCAGCAGTTCCGAAACCGGGACGCACGATCGGACCCAGTACTTC.

Many counts were recorded for this clonotype. The chain is built from TRBV7-2 and TRBJ2-2, with no clear D. V was pared by 1 base and J by 4 bases, with 4 bases between. The CDR3 spans 13 residues. From germline, CDR1 is SGHTA and CDR2 FQGNSA. The CDR3, as DNA: TGTGCCAGCAGCTTAGATGGCACCGGGGAGCTGTTTTTT. Protein sequence: CASSLDGTGELFF.

This clonotype was observed many times. V usage is TRBV20-1 and J usage is TRBJ1-1; D ambiguous. V lost 3 bases and J lost 4, with 15 bases in between. CDR3 length equals 14 residues. CDR1 is DFQATT, CDR2 SNEGSKA, per germline (reference sequence). The CDR3 region has the DNA TGCAGTGCTAGTGGCCGGCAAGTCCGCACTGAAGCTTTCTTT. It is translated as CSASGRQVRTEAFF.

This clonotype was counted at least ten times. The CDR3 protein is CASRGEYTEAFF. The CDR3 DNA reads TGTGCCAGCAGGGGGGAATACACTGAAGCTTTCTTT. The rearrangement uses TRBV6-1 and TRBJ1-1, with a possible D match to TRBD1 (5 bases). CDR1 MNHNS and CDR2 SASEGT come from the germline V gene. This CDR3 is 12 amino acids long. V lost 6 bases, J lost 3 bases, and 8 bases lay in between.

This clonotype was observed a single time. This chain uses TRBV11-2 with TRBJ2-2; perhaps TRBD2 as D (6 bases). Germline CDR1 SGHAT, CDR2 FQNNGV. The CDR3 totals 16 residues. Deletions cut 3 bases from V and 4 bases from J, with 15 bases between. The CDR3 spells CASSFRTGLATGELFF. The CDR3 bases are TGTGCCAGCAGCTTTCGGACGGGACTGGCCACCGGGGAGCTGTTTTTT.

This clonotype showed up just a few times. This chain uses TRBV10-2 with TRBJ2-1; D is unresolved. This CDR3 spans 11 amino acids. V lost 4 bases to trimming and J lost 4 bases, with 2 bases between them. Germline values: CDR1 WSHSY, CDR2 SAAADI. The CDR3 DNA reads TGCGCCAGCAGTGTTTACAATGAGCAGTTCTTC. The encoded protein is CASSVYNEQFF.

The table lists this clonotype with many counts. This chain joins TRBV11-2 and TRBJ1-3, with no clear D. The germline gives CDR1 SGHAT, CDR2 FQNNGV. The CDR3 sequence is 14 residues long. V was cut by 6 bases and J by 2 bases, with 11 bases left in between. The CDR3 DNA reads as TGTGCCAGCAGTCCAACATTTACTGGAAACACCATATATTTT. Translating gives CASSPTFTGNTIYF.

This clonotype was seen repeatedly, ten times or more. This chain uses TRBV28 with TRBJ2-2; 7 bases are shared with TRBD2. The CDR3 runs to 16 residues. The germline V gene has CDR1 MDHEN and CDR2 SYDVKM. With V trimmed by 8 bases and J by 5 bases, 14 bases remained unmatched. This CDR3 reads CASRSGGTWGTGELFF. The CDR3 DNA sequence: TGTGCCAGCCGATCCGGGGGGACCTGGGGAACCGGGGAGCTGTTTTTT.